This T cell receptor (beta chain) stems from a study of shared clonotypes between healthy human individuals. Study-wide findings and caveats: For naive CD4 cells, roughly 5% of clonotypes were shared across four donors.

Germline V gene sequence: CDR1 GTSNPN, CDR2 SVGIG (reference sequence). With V trimmed by 0 bases and J by 6 bases, 4 bases remained unmatched. The CDR3 runs 14 residues. Assay runs were performed at deep level. Assay: immunoSEQ multiplex PCR; the TCRdb copy retains only in-frame clones and omits some. The sample has more than 2,000,000 clones, roughly 92% seen once; the top ten hold around 0.14%. Points on this clone: The antigen is undetermined.

V is TRBV30 and J is TRBJ1-2; 10 nucleotides line up with TRBD1. This receptor was identified in a man between 18 and 29 years old in good health. What was sequenced was naive CD4+ T cells sorted from blood. The subset was: CD45RA+ positively selected. In nucleotides, the CDR3 is TGTGCCTGGAGTGTAGGGACAGGGGCTCATGGCTACACCTTC. Protein sequence: CAWSVGTGAHGYTF.